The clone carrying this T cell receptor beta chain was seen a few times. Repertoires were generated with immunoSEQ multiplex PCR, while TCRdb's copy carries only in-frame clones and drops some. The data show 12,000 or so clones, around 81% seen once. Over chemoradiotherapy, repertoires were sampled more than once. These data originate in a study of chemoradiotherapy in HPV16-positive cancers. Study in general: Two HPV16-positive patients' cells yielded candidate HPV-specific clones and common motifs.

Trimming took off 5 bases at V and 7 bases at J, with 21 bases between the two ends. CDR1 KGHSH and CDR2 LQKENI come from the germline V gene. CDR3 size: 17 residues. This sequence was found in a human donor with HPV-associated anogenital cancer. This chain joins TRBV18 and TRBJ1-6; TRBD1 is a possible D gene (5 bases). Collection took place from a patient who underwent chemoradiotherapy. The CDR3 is CASSTSNLWSGNSPLHF. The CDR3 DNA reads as TGTGCCAGCTCAACTTCCAACCTTTGGTCAGGGAATTCACCCCTCCACTTT. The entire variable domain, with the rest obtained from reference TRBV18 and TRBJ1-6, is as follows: NAGVMQNPRHLVRRRGQEARLRCSPMKGHSHVYWYRQLPEEGLKFMVYLQKENIIDESGMPKERFSAEFPKEGPSILRIQQVVRGDSAAYFCASSTSNLWSGNSPLHFGNGTRLTVT.